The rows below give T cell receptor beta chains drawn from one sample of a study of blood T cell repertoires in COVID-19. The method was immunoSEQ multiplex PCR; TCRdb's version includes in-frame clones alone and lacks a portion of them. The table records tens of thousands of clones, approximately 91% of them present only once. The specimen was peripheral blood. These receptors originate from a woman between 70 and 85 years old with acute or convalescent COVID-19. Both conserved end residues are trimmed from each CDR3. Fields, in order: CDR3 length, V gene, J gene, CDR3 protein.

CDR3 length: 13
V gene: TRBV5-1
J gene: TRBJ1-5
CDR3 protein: ASSLDTSSRQPQH

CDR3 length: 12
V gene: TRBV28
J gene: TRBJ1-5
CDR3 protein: ASSQRGSGQPQH

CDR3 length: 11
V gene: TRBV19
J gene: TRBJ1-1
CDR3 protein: ASSIQMNTEAF

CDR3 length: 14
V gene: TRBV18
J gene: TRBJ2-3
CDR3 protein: ASSPGQGTSTDTQY

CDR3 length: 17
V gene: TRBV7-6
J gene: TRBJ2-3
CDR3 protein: ASSLVTPFLAGSGDTQY

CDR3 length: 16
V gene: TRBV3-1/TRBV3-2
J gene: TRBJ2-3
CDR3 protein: ASSQDPFSGFSTDTQY

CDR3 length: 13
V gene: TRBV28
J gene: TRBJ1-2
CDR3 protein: ASSLVQGAGNGYT

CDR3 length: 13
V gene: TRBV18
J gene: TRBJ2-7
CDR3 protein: ASSPMGAATYEQY

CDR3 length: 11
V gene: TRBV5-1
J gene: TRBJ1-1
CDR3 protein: ASRLSGSTEAF

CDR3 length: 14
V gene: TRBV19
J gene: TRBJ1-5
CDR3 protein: ASSASGTASNQPQH

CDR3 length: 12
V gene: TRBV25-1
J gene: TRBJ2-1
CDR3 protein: ASSPTSGYNEQF

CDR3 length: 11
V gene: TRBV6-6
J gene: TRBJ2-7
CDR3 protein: ASSRDNSYEQY

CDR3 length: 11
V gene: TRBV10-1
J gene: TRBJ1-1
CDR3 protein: ASARDSAAEAF

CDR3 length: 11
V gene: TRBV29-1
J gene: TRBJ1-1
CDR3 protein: SVNPGGFSEAF

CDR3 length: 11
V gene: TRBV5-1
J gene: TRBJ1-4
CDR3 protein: ASRLTGAEKLF

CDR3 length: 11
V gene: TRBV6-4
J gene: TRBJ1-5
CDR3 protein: ASSADRDQPQH

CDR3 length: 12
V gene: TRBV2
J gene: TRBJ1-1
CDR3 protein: ASITDRVLVEAF

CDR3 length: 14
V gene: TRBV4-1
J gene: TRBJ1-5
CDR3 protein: ASSQEGSQRNQPQH

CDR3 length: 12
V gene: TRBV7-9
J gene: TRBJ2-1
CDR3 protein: ASSPTGPYNEQF

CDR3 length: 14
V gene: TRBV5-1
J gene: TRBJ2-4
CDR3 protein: ASSLVGGLKRDIQY

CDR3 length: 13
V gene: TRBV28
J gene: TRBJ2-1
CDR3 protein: ASRTTSGRFNEQF

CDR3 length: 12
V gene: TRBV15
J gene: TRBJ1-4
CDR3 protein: ATRGAYAPGKLF

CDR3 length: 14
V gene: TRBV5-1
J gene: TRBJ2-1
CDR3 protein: ASSFGSGLGSNEQF

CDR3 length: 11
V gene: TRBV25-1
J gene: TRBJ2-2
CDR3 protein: ASQTTNTGELF